There are many counts of the clone carrying this T cell receptor beta chain. What it binds is unknown. Exclusion of patients followed from uncontrolled infection, other autoimmune disease, pregnancy or lactation. Over 9 ml of fresh peripheral blood supplied the PBMCs. The CDR3 has 15 amino acids. Trimming left V 0 bases short and J 2 bases short, with 14 bases between. The V gene's germline CDR1 is DFQATT and CDR2 SNEGSKA (reference sequence). This sample stems from a study of T cells in Graves' hyperthyroidism and ophthalmopathy. RNA transcripts provided the source from which TCR beta CDR3 regions were amplified. HTBI primers were used for first-round RT-PCR of the TCR CDR3. TCRdb itself ran the multiplex PCR reads through MiXCR, one entry per CDR3 protein. The sample lists hundreds of thousands of distinct CDR3 sequences, 14% occurring once. Regarding the study as a whole: Ophthalmopathy and stable hyperthyroidism were told apart by a 13 V-J model. Model output signaled ophthalmopathy a median approximately 6 months ahead of onset.

Sequencing used blood. The rearrangement uses TRBV20-1 and TRBJ2-7; the D gene is possibly TRBD2 (6 bases). This clonotype originated in a woman between 50 and 59 years old with Graves' ophthalmopathy. DNA of the CDR3: TGCAGTGCTAGAGATCCGGTTAGCGGCGCCTACGAGCAGTACTTC. Translation gives CSARDPVSGAYEQYF.